The 29 T cell receptor beta chains in this list originate from one sample, sequenced in a study of cytomegalovirus exposure and HLA in healthy donors. It was with 60 Vbeta and 13 Jbeta primers that the PCR ran. The table came from immunoSEQ multiplex PCR; TCRdb's copy has only in-frame clones and leaves some out. Of some 180,000 clones in the sample, less than 90% were seen once. Sequences were obtained from PBMCs. Source of these receptors: a girl aged 5 to 17 in good health and CMV-seropositive.

V usage is TRBV30 and J usage is TRBJ1-2; tentative D call: TRBD1 (6 bases). The V end lost 4 bases, the J end lost 11 bases, and 20 bases lay between the germline ends. This CDR3 region has 13 residues. Per germline, CDR1 GTSNPN and CDR2 SVGIG (reference sequence). CDR3 sequence: CAWNMLDRGPYTF. In DNA form, the CDR3 reads TGTGCCTGGAATATGTTGGACAGAGGACCTTACACCTTC.

The V and J genes are TRBV6-4 and TRBJ2-1; 10 bases fit TRBD2. Per the germline V gene, CDR1 is MRHNA and CDR2 is SNTAGT. Trimming removed 4 bases from V and 8 bases from J; junction bases left unmatched: 5. The CDR3 covers 14 residues. The CDR3: CASSGAGGRDEQFF. CDR3 nucleotide sequence: TGTGCCAGCAGTGGAGCGGGAGGGCGGGATGAGCAGTTCTTC.

The V gene is TRBV11-2, the J gene TRBJ1-1; D remains ambiguous. CDR1 SGHAT and CDR2 FQNNGV come from the germline V gene. Trimming took off 5 bases at V and 5 bases at J, with 18 bases between the two ends. CDR3 length: 15 amino acids. The CDR3 here is CASSPPVPRRTEAFF. DNA of the CDR3: TGTGCCAGCAGCCCACCCGTGCCAAGGAGGACTGAAGCTTTCTTT. The full variable domain, its missing parts supplied by reference TRBV11-2 and TRBJ1-1, is EAGVAQSPRYKIIEKRQSVAFWCNPISGHATLYWYQQILGQGPKLLIQFQNNGVVDDSQLPKDRFSAERLKGVDSTLKIQPAKLEDSAVYLCASSPPVPRRTEAFFGQGTRLTVV.

The V and J genes are TRBV19 and TRBJ1-1, with D possibly being TRBD1 (5 bases). With 5 bases removed from V and 0 bases from J, the gap between germline ends came to 10 bases. Germline loops: CDR1 LNHDA, CDR2 SQIVND (reference sequence). This CDR3 region has 14 residues. This CDR3 reads CASSSRQMNTEAFF. For the CDR3, the DNA is TGTGCCAGTAGTTCTAGACAGATGAACACTGAAGCTTTCTTT. Looking up the rest from reference TRBV19 and TRBJ1-1 gives the full variable domain: DGGITQSPKYLFRKEGQNVTLSCEQNLNHDAMYWYRQDPGQGLRLIYYSQIVNDFQKGDIAEGYSVSREKKESFPLTVTSAQKNPTAFYLCASSSRQMNTEAFFGQGTRLTVV.

The rearrangement joins TRBV27 to TRBJ2-7, with TRBD2 as a possible D gene (6 bases). The CDR3 has 15 residues. With 8 bases removed from V and 2 bases from J, the gap between germline ends came to 19 bases. Looked up from germline, CDR1 is MNHEY and CDR2 is SMNVEV (reference sequence). DNA of the CDR3: TGTGCCAGCGGAAATACCGGGACTCGCCCCTACGAGCAGTACTTC. Protein: CASGNTGTRPYEQYF.

CDR3 nucleotide sequence: TGTGCCTGGAGTGAACTAGCGGGAGAGGTTGAAGAGCAGTTCTTC. Translating gives CAWSELAGEVEEQFF. The chain recombines TRBV30 with TRBJ2-1; 11 bases map to TRBD2. The germline V gene encodes CDR1 GTSNPN and CDR2 SVGIG (reference sequence). CDR3 length: 15 residues. The ends lost 1 base at V and 10 bases at J; junction bases unmatched: 9.

The V gene is TRBV27, the J gene TRBJ2-1, with TRBD2 identical over 7 bases. This CDR3 is built from 14 residues. Trimming took 3 bases from V and 3 from J; bases not matched to a gene: 2. Germline CDR1 is MNHEY and CDR2 is SMNVEV (reference sequence). CDR3 amino acids: CASSFGGSYNEQFF. Written as DNA, the CDR3 is TGTGCCAGCAGTTTTGGCGGGAGCTACAATGAGCAGTTCTTC.

The chain is built from TRBV19 and TRBJ2-7; 9 bases fit TRBD1. The V segment lost 7 bases and the J segment 3 bases; nucleotides outside the gene matches: 4. The CDR3 sequence is 13 residues long. Germline V gives CDR1 LNHDA, CDR2 SQIVND (reference sequence). CDR3 coding DNA: TGTGCCAGTACCCTGGGACAGGGCTACGAGCAGTACTTC. Amino acid sequence: CASTLGQGYEQYF.

This clone appeared once. The rearrangement links TRBV19 to TRBJ2-1, with TRBD2 matching 13 bases. Germline CDR1 and CDR2: LNHDA and SQIVND (reference sequence). The V segment lost 5 bases and the J segment 5 bases; nucleotides outside the gene matches: 9. The CDR3 runs to 17 residues. The CDR3 region has the DNA TGTGCCAGTAGTTACCCCCCTGGACTAGCGGGAGACAATGAGCAGTTCTTC. Translation: CASSYPPGLAGDNEQFF.

CDR3 residues: CASSDLAGKTDTQYF. CDR3 sequence (DNA): TGTGCCAGCAGTGATCTGGCAGGCAAGACAGATACGCAGTATTTT. The V gene is TRBV6-4, the J gene TRBJ2-3; no clear D. The CDR3 is 15 amino acids. The V and J ends lost 3 bases and 3 bases respectively, with 13 bases between them. Looked up from germline, CDR1 is MRHNA and CDR2 is SNTAGT.

The rearrangement links TRBV30 to TRBJ1-5, with 7 bases matching TRBD1. The germline V gene encodes CDR1 GTSNPN and CDR2 SVGIG (reference sequence). The V gene end was trimmed by 1 base and the J gene end by 8 bases; junction bases not matched to a gene: 5. The CDR3 spans 13 residues. The CDR3 DNA sequence: TGTGCCTGGAGTGGCCAGGGGGAAGAGCCCCAGCATTTT. This gives the protein CAWSGQGEEPQHF.

CDR3 sequence (DNA): TGTGCCTGGGGATGGGGCGGGAGCATACCCTACGAGCAGTACTTC. Protein product: CAWGWGGSIPYEQYF. V and J are TRBV30 and TRBJ2-7, with 7 bases identical to TRBD2. The CDR3 has 15 amino acids. Looked up from germline, CDR1 is GTSNPN and CDR2 is SVGIG (reference sequence). Unmatched junction bases numbered 12, after V lost 5 bases and J lost 2 bases.

This clone has only a few counts. V and J are TRBV5-1 and TRBJ2-7; 7 bases match TRBD2. This CDR3 is built from 17 residues. V was pared by 4 bases and J by 6 bases, with 19 bases of the junction left unmatched. The germline V gene has CDR1 SGHRS and CDR2 YFSETQ. CDR3 in DNA: TGCGCCAGCAGCCCCGTCGACAGCGCGGGAGCGGATCCCGAGCAGTACTTC. Translated, it gives CASSPVDSAGADPEQYF.

The chain combines TRBV6-4 with TRBJ2-1, with 11 bases matching TRBD2. The trim removed 2 bases at V and 7 bases at J, leaving 4 bases unmatched. CDR3 length: 15 amino acids. Germline-derived CDR1 and CDR2 are MRHNA and SNTAGT. The CDR3 sequence is CASSDGTSGRNEQFF. The CDR3 coding sequence is TGTGCCAGCAGTGACGGGACTAGCGGCCGAAATGAGCAGTTCTTC.

J is TRBJ2-5 and V is TRBV30, with 11 positions matching TRBD2. CDR1 and CDR2 (germline): GTSNPN, SVGIG (reference sequence). J was trimmed by 5 bases and V by 2 bases; bases with no gene match: 22. The CDR3 covers 20 residues. Here the CDR3 DNA reads TGTGCCTGGAGTCCGTCACCACCACTAGCGGGAGTTGACCAGCGGGAGACCCAGTACTTC. Translating gives CAWSPSPPLAGVDQRETQYF.

In DNA, the CDR3 is TGTGCCAGCAGCCCCCTCGGGGTACTCTACGAGCAGTACTTC. It specifies CASSPLGVLYEQYF. The rearrangement joins TRBV9 to TRBJ2-7; D is perhaps TRBD2 (5 bases). Deletions cut 4 bases from V and 3 bases from J, with 14 bases between. The germline V gene encodes CDR1 SGDLS and CDR2 YYNGEE. The CDR3 has 14 residues.

V is TRBV27 and J is TRBJ2-7; 9 nucleotides line up with TRBD2. This CDR3 has 17 amino acids. After removal of 6 bases from V and 6 bases from J, the junction contained 18 bases not matched to a gene. Germline CDR1 and CDR2: MNHEY and SMNVEV (reference sequence). In nucleotides, the CDR3 is TGTGCCAGCAGCACGGGACTAGCCCCCTTCTCTTCCCTCGAGCAGTACTTC. The encoded protein is CASSTGLAPFSSLEQYF.

The V call is TRBV29-1, the J call TRBJ1-2, with D possibly TRBD1 on 5 matching bases. Germline V gene lookup returns CDR1 SQVTM and CDR2 ANQGSEA. V lost 2 bases and J lost 1, with 11 bases in between. This CDR3 has 14 residues. The CDR3 spells CSVERQSYNYGYTF. Written as DNA, the CDR3 is TGCAGCGTTGAACGACAGAGTTATAACTATGGCTACACCTTC.

The V and J genes are TRBV9 and TRBJ2-1; 11 bases align to TRBD2. V shed 3 bases, J shed 0 bases, and the junction held 8 bases outside the gene matches. The CDR3 loop spans 18 amino acids. Germline loops: CDR1 SGDLS, CDR2 YYNGEE. The CDR3 protein is CASSAGLAGGSSYNEQFF. The DNA of the CDR3 is TGTGCCAGCAGCGCCGGACTAGCGGGTGGGAGCTCCTACAATGAGCAGTTCTTC.

The chain has TRBV10-3 and TRBJ2-5; 12 positions agree with TRBD2. The CDR3 spans 18 residues. With 2 bases clipped from V and 2 bases from J, the junction kept 9 bases outside the gene matches. Germline V lookup: CDR1 ENHRY, CDR2 SYGVKD. The CDR3 sequence: CAISEPLRLAGVQETQYF. For the CDR3, the DNA is TGTGCCATCAGTGAGCCTTTACGACTAGCGGGAGTTCAAGAGACCCAGTACTTC.

This chain connects TRBV5-1 to TRBJ1-4, with a tentative D call TRBD1 (6 bases). The CDR3 is 16 amino acids. Germline-derived CDR1 and CDR2 are SGHRS and YFSETQ. Trimming stripped 5 bases from V and 0 bases from J, with 14 bases between. The DNA of the CDR3 is TGCGCCAGCAGTCCCGGGAAGGGGGCAACTAATGAAAAACTGTTTTTT. It encodes CASSPGKGATNEKLFF.

The chain recombines TRBV2 with TRBJ2-7; D is perhaps TRBD2 (5 bases). Trimming stripped 4 bases from V and 12 bases from J, with 10 bases between. The germline V gene has CDR1 SNHLY and CDR2 FYNNEI. The CDR3 extends over 10 amino acids. CDR3 sequence reads: CASSVDGGYF. As DNA, the CDR3 is TGTGCCAGCAGTGTGGACGGAGGGTACTTC.

This sequence joins TRBV6-1 and TRBJ2-1; D unresolved. This CDR3 comprises 12 residues. Trimming removed 8 bases at V and 4 bases at J, with 9 bases between. Germline V gene lookup returns CDR1 MNHNS and CDR2 SASEGT. CDR3 DNA: TGTGCCAGCGAGGAGCGTTACAATGAGCAGTTCTTC. Translated: CASEERYNEQFF.

The chain links TRBV29-1 to TRBJ2-3; no clear D gene. Per germline, CDR1 SQVTM and CDR2 ANQGSEA. The CDR3 extends over 13 amino acids. The V end was cut by 2 bases, the J end by 0 bases, with 6 bases between. The CDR3 DNA follows: TGCAGCGTTGAACGTCCTAGCACAGATACGCAGTATTTT. It is translated as CSVERPSTDTQYF.

The chain combines TRBV4-3 with TRBJ2-2; no reliable D call. V was cut by 2 bases and J by 8 bases, with 18 bases left in between. The CDR3 loop spans 16 amino acids. The V gene's germline CDR1 is LGHNA and CDR2 YSLEER. The CDR3 here is CASSQNSHSTPGELFF. For the CDR3, the DNA is TGCGCCAGCAGCCAAAACAGTCACTCGACACCGGGGGAGCTGTTTTTT.

The chain has TRBV5-4 and TRBJ1-1; D is uncertain. This CDR3 has 13 residues. Germline values: CDR1 SGHNT, CDR2 YYREEE (reference sequence). Between the trimmed V and J ends, which lost 0 bases and 7 bases, there was a span of 10 bases. CDR3 sequence: CASSLAISGEAFF. Written as DNA, the CDR3 is TGTGCCAGCAGCTTGGCCATCTCGGGTGAAGCTTTCTTT. Looking up the rest from reference TRBV5-4 and TRBJ1-1 gives the full variable domain: ETGVTQSPTHLIKTRGQQVTLRCSSQSGHNTVSWYQQALGQGPQFIFQYYREEENGRGNFPPRFSGLQFPNYSSELNVNALELDDSALYLCASSLAISGEAFFGQGTRLTVV.

The chain recombines TRBV4-2 with TRBJ1-2; tentatively, D is TRBD1 (6 bases). Trimming removed 2 bases from V and 8 bases from J, with 24 bases in between. This CDR3 comprises 17 residues. Germline CDR1 and CDR2: LGHNA and YNFKEQ. As DNA, the CDR3 is TGTGCCAGCAGCCAACTTCTCCGGACAGACCCCCGAGCGGGCTACACCTTC. Its translation is CASSQLLRTDPRAGYTF.

This clone was seen a single time. The rearrangement uses TRBV4-1 and TRBJ1-4; D possibly corresponds to TRBD1 (6 bases). This CDR3 spans 16 amino acids. V lost 4 bases and J 8 bases, leaving 20 bases between the germline ends. CDR1 is MGHRA, CDR2 YSYEKL, per germline. This CDR3 is CASSLGLTGPREKLFF. The DNA of the CDR3 is TGCGCCAGCAGCCTGGGGTTAACAGGGCCTAGGGAAAAACTGTTTTTT.

The chain employs TRBV29-1 and TRBJ2-7; 8 bases align to TRBD1. Germline lookup yields CDR1 SQVTM and CDR2 ANQGSEA. V trimming: 4 bases; J trimming: 5 bases; junction bases outside the gene matches: 10. This CDR3 region has 14 residues. CDR3 region: CSVAVRQGAHEQYF. The CDR3 bases are TGCAGCGTTGCGGTTCGGCAGGGGGCCCACGAGCAGTACTTC.